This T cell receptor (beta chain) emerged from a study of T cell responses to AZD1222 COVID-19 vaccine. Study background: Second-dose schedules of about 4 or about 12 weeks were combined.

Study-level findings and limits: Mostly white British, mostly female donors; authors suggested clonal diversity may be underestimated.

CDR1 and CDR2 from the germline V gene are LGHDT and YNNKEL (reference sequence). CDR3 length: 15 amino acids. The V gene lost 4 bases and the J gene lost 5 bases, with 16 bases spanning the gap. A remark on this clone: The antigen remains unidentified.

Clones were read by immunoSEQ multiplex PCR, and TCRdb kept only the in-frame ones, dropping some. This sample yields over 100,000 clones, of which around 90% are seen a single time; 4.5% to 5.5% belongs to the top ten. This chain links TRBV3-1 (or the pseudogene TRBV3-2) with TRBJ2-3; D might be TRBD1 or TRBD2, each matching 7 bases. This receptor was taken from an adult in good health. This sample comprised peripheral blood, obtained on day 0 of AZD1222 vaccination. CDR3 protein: CASSPQGGALDTQYF. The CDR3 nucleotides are TGTGCCAGCAGCCCCCAGGGGGGGGCTTTAGATACGCAGTATTTT.